The rows below give T cell receptor beta chains drawn from one sample of a study of OX40 agonist ivuxolimab in advanced cancers. The assay was immunoSEQ multiplex PCR, and TCRdb's table has in-frame clones only and misses some. This repertoire shows tens of thousands of clones, roughly 88% found once; its top ten account for around 12%. The sample was CD4+ or CD8+ T cells sorted from blood, taken in a trial of the OX40 agonist ivuxolimab. These TCRs come from an adult with an advanced solid tumor such as melanoma, head and neck, liver or kidney cancer. CDR3s include the opening cysteine and the closing phenylalanine or tryptophan. Fields, in order: CDR3 length, clone size, V gene, D gene, J gene, CDR3 protein, CDR3 DNA. The D gene is left open where the match is weak. Clone size is shown for a subset of rows, as once, few, many or a class of expanded clone.

15	few	TRBV6-1	.	TRBJ2-3	CATGGGGTDTDTQYF	TGTGCCACCGGGGGCGGCGGAACCGACACAGATACGCAGTATTTT
15	.	TRBV11-2	.	TRBJ2-1	CASSLFDDSYNEQFF	TGTGCCAGCAGCTTGTTTGACGACTCCTACAATGAGCAGTTCTTC
12	.	TRBV6-1	.	TRBJ1-1	CASSEVTTEAFF	TGTGCCAGCAGTGAGGTTACCACTGAAGCTTTCTTT
14	.	TRBV6-6	.	TRBJ1-4	CASTRRQEGEKLFF	TGTGCCAGCACCCGTCGGCAGGAGGGGGAAAAACTGTTTTTT
17	.	TRBV7-6	TRBD2	TRBJ2-1	CASSLDAGLADRNEQFF	TGTGCCAGCAGCTTAGATGCCGGGCTAGCGGATAGAAATGAGCAGTTCTTC
16	.	TRBV19	TRBD1	TRBJ1-5	CASEPGGRRGNQPQHF	TGTGCCAGTGAACCAGGGGGCCGGAGGGGCAATCAGCCCCAGCATTTT
14	.	TRBV4-1	.	TRBJ2-5	CASSQGGVKETQYF	TGCGCCAGCAGCCAAGGAGGGGTCAAAGAGACCCAGTACTTC
13	.	TRBV6-5	TRBD1	TRBJ1-5	CASRRTGGEPQHF	TGTGCCAGCAGGCGCACAGGGGGCGAGCCCCAGCATTTT
15	.	TRBV4-1	.	TRBJ2-4	CASNQDPQSRDIQYF	TGCGCCAGCAATCAAGATCCTCAGAGTAGGGACATTCAGTACTTC
18	.	TRBV5-1	.	TRBJ2-1	CASSPNARWGRSDNEQFF	TGCGCCAGCAGCCCGAACGCGCGATGGGGGCGAAGTGACAATGAGCAGTTCTTC
14	once	TRBV5-1	.	TRBJ1-1	CASSFLGTNTEAFF	TGCGCCAGCAGCTTCCTTGGGACGAACACTGAAGCTTTCTTT
19	few	TRBV7-9	TRBD2	TRBJ2-3	CASSPGLAGGPGILDTQYF	TGTGCCAGCAGCCCGGGACTAGCGGGAGGGCCAGGGATCCTGGATACGCAGTATTTT
13	.	TRBV11-2	.	TRBJ1-2	CASSFRAGYGYTF	TGTGCCAGCAGCTTCCGAGCGGGGTATGGCTACACCTTC
13	.	TRBV7-9	.	TRBJ1-1	CASSAQGGTEAFF	TGTGCCAGCAGCGCGCAGGGTGGCACTGAAGCTTTCTTT
14	.	TRBV11-2	.	TRBJ2-4	CASSPLEGKNIQYF	TGTGCCAGCAGCCCTTTAGAGGGAAAAAACATTCAGTACTTC
14	.	TRBV5-1	TRBD2	TRBJ2-5	CASSLTSGKETQYF	TGCGCCAGCAGCTTAACTAGCGGGAAAGAGACCCAGTACTTC
16	.	TRBV27	.	TRBJ1-2	CASTTNGERSNYGYTF	TGTGCCAGCACCACCAATGGGGAGCGATCTAACTATGGCTACACCTTC
15	.	TRBV2	.	TRBJ1-4	CASSRQVATNEKLFF	TGTGCCAGCAGTCGACAGGTTGCAACTAATGAAAAACTGTTTTTT
14	.	TRBV28	TRBD1	TRBJ2-7	CASSVPGQSYEQYF	TGTGCCAGCAGTGTTCCGGGACAGTCCTACGAGCAGTACTTC
14	.	TRBV28	TRBD2	TRBJ2-5	CASRLAGARETQYF	TGTGCCAGCAGGCTAGCGGGAGCGCGGGAGACCCAGTACTTC
15	.	TRBV7-6	.	TRBJ2-3	CASSRTVTSTDTQYF	TGTGCCAGCAGCAGGACAGTGACTAGCACAGATACGCAGTATTTT
15	.	TRBV5-1	TRBD2	TRBJ2-5	CASSLSRTSGETQYF	TGCGCCAGCAGCTTGTCTAGGACTAGCGGGGAGACCCAGTACTTC
14	.	TRBV7-2	TRBD1	TRBJ2-7	CASSLRTGSYEQYF	TGTGCCAGCAGCCTCAGGACAGGGTCCTACGAGCAGTACTTC
13	.	TRBV2	.	TRBJ1-5	CASSEQLGQPQHF	TGTGCCAGCAGCGAACAACTAGGACAGCCCCAGCATTTT
14	.	TRBV2	TRBD2	TRBJ2-2	CASAGGAGTGELFF	TGTGCCAGCGCGGGGGGGGCCGGCACCGGGGAGCTGTTTTTT
16	.	TRBV7-3	.	TRBJ2-2	CASSLVRGTNTGELFF	TGTGCCAGCAGCCTCGTACGGGGGACCAACACCGGGGAGCTGTTTTTT
13	.	TRBV6-5	.	TRBJ2-7	CASSQRGVYEQYF	TGTGCCAGCAGCCAAAGAGGGGTTTACGAGCAGTACTTC
16	.	TRBV5-4	.	TRBJ2-2	CASSVDTAGSTGELFF	TGTGCCAGCAGCGTCGACACGGCAGGGAGTACCGGGGAGCTGTTTTTT
14	.	TRBV7-2	.	TRBJ1-5	CASSLSGVGQPQHF	TGTGCCAGCAGCCTATCAGGGGTGGGTCAGCCCCAGCATTTT
15	.	TRBV7-6	TRBD2	TRBJ2-7	CASSPQGTGGSEQYF	TGTGCCAGCAGCCCGCAGGGGACGGGGGGGAGCGAGCAGTACTTC
12	.	TRBV2	.	TRBJ1-2	CASNPENYGYTF	TGTGCCAGCAACCCCGAGAACTATGGCTACACCTTC
15	once	TRBV28	.	TRBJ1-5	CASTGGGGSNQPQHF	TGTGCCAGCACCGGGGGCGGTGGTAGCAATCAGCCCCAGCATTTT
14	.	TRBV28	TRBD1	TRBJ1-1	CASTLDRGRTEAFF	TGTGCCAGCACCCTCGACAGGGGGAGGACTGAAGCTTTCTTT
16	.	TRBV2	.	TRBJ2-3	CASSESRTLMGDTQYF	TGTGCCAGCAGTGAAAGTCGCACTCTTATGGGCGATACGCAGTATTTT
15	once	TRBV5-4	.	TRBJ1-4	CASSSGRTRNEKLFF	TGTGCCAGCAGCTCCGGAAGGACGAGAAATGAAAAACTGTTTTTT
13	.	TRBV7-2	.	TRBJ2-3	CASSLSYRDTQYF	TGTGCCAGCAGCCTTAGCTATAGAGATACGCAGTATTTT
15	.	TRBV4-1	TRBD2	TRBJ2-7	CASSQVGAGAPEQYF	TGCGCCAGCAGCCAAGTAGGAGCGGGAGCTCCCGAGCAGTACTTC
14	.	TRBV5-8	.	TRBJ1-5	CASSLAGGNQPQHF	TGTGCCAGCAGCTTGGCAGGGGGCAATCAGCCCCAGCATTTT
15	.	TRBV4-2	TRBD1	TRBJ1-5	CASSQDGQEGQPQHF	TGTGCCAGCAGCCAAGATGGACAGGAAGGACAGCCCCAGCATTTT
14	.	TRBV2	.	TRBJ1-5	CASSEIGWGMAQHF	TGTGCCAGCAGTGAAATCGGGTGGGGTATGGCCCAGCATTTT
14	.	TRBV10-2	.	TRBJ2-3	CASSPMAHTDTQYF	TGCGCCAGCAGCCCCATGGCTCATACAGATACGCAGTATTTT
15	.	TRBV7-3	TRBD2	TRBJ2-3	CASSLGRPDTDTQYF	TGTGCCAGCAGCCTCGGGAGGCCCGACACAGATACGCAGTATTTT
17	.	TRBV1	.	TRBJ1-5	CTSSQGPRDRGDQPQHF	TGCACCAGCAGCCAAGGCCCCCGGGACAGGGGTGATCAGCCCCAGCATTTT
15	few	TRBV6-5	.	TRBJ2-5	CASSRRLGQSETQYF	TGTGCCAGCAGTCGACGCTTAGGGCAGTCAGAGACCCAGTACTTC
12	.	TRBV10-2	.	TRBJ1-1	CASTGGNTEAFF	TGCGCCAGCACAGGAGGTAACACTGAAGCTTTCTTT
17	.	TRBV12-2	.	TRBJ2-6	CASRHGQGRSEANVLTF	TGTGCAAGTCGCCACGGACAGGGAAGGTCAGAGGCCAACGTCCTGACTTTC
18	.	TRBV7-9	.	TRBJ1-1	CASSSGRRGGLMNTEAFF	TGTGCCAGCAGCTCCGGCAGGAGAGGGGGGCTGATGAACACTGAAGCTTTCTTT
15	few	TRBV2	TRBD1	TRBJ1-2	CASSDRTGREYGYTF	TGTGCCAGCAGTGACAGGACAGGGAGGGAGTATGGCTACACCTTC
15	.	TRBV28	.	TRBJ1-5	CASSRIRGQRQPQHF	TGTGCCAGCAGTCGTATCCGGGGGCAACGGCAGCCCCAGCATTTT
12	.	TRBV5-1	.	TRBJ2-7	CASSLESYEQYF	TGCGCCAGCAGCTTGGAGTCCTACGAGCAGTACTTC
15	.	TRBV4-3	TRBD1	TRBJ1-2	CASSLDRDQYYGYTF	TGCGCCAGCAGCCTAGACAGGGACCAGTACTATGGCTACACCTTC
15	.	TRBV2	.	TRBJ1-4	CASSEGGFTNEKLFF	TGTGCCAGCAGTGAAGGGGGGTTCACTAATGAAAAACTGTTTTTT
16	once	TRBV9	TRBD2	TRBJ2-1	CASSVGLAGGDNEQFF	TGTGCCAGCAGCGTGGGACTAGCGGGAGGGGACAATGAGCAGTTCTTC
18	few	TRBV7-6	TRBD2	TRBJ2-2	CASSNTGTSGGVTGELFF	TGTGCCAGCAGCAACACCGGGACTAGCGGGGGGGTCACCGGGGAGCTGTTTTTT
15	.	TRBV5-5	.	TRBJ1-2	CASSLADRSVYGYTF	TGTGCCAGCAGCTTGGCCGACAGGAGCGTTTATGGCTACACCTTC
12	.	TRBV9	.	TRBJ2-1	CASSPANNEQFF	TGTGCCAGCAGCCCGGCGAACAATGAGCAGTTCTTC
16	.	TRBV19	.	TRBJ1-3	CASSIDAVASGNTIYF	TGTGCCAGTAGTATAGACGCAGTCGCCTCGGGAAACACCATATATTTT
14	.	TRBV19	.	TRBJ2-5	CASSPTRGGETQYF	TGTGCCAGTAGCCCCACTAGAGGGGGAGAGACCCAGTACTTC
13	.	TRBV30	TRBD1	TRBJ1-4	CAWADRANEKLFF	TGTGCCTGGGCGGACAGGGCGAATGAAAAACTGTTTTTT
15	.	TRBV4-1	TRBD1	TRBJ1-1	CASSQDKGTGTEAFF	TGCGCCAGCAGCCAAGATAAGGGGACAGGCACTGAAGCTTTCTTT